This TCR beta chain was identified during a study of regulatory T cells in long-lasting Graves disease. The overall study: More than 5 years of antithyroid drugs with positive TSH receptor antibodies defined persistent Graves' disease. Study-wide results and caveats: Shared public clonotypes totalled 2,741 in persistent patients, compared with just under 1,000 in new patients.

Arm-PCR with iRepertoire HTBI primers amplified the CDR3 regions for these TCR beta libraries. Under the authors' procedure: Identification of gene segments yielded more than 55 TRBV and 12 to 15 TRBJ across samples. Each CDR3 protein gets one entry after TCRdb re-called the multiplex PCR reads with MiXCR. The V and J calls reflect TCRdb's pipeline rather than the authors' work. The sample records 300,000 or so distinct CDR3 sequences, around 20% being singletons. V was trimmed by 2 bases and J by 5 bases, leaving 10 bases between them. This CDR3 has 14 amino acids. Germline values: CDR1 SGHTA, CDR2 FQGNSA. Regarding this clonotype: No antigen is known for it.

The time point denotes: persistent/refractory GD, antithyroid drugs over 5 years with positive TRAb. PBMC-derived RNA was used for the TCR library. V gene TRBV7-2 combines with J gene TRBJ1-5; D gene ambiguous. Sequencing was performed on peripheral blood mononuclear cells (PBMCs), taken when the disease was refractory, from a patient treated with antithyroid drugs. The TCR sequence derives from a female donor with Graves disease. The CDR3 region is CASSLRVGDQPQHF. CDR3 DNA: TGTGCCAGCAGCTTAAGGGTCGGGGATCAGCCCCAGCATTTT. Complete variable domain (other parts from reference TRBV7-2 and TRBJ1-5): GAGVSQSPSNKVTEKGKDVELRCDPISGHTALYWYRQSLGQGLEFLIYFQGNSAPDKSGLPSDRFSAERTGGSVSTLTIQRTQQEDSAVYLCASSLRVGDQPQHFGDGTRLSIL.